This T cell receptor beta chain came from a study of T cell responses to AZD1222 COVID-19 vaccine. Using immunoSEQ multiplex PCR, the repertoire was profiled, and TCRdb retains in-frame clones only, with some absent. The table has 100,000 to 150,000 clones, approximately 91% seen once; the top ten hold approximately 6.8%. The V and J ends lost 4 bases and 4 bases, in that order; junction bases with no gene match: 4. CDR3 length: 14 amino acids. The germline V gene encodes CDR1 SGHRS and CDR2 YFSETQ. The chain has TRBV5-1 and TRBJ1-4; TRBD1 agrees at 7 bases. Sequenced material: peripheral blood, taken on day 0 of AZD1222 vaccination. The TCR comes from an adult in good health. The CDR3 DNA is TGCGCCAGCAGCGCAGGGACAGTTAATGAAAAACTGTTTTTT. Residues: CASSAGTVNEKLFF.